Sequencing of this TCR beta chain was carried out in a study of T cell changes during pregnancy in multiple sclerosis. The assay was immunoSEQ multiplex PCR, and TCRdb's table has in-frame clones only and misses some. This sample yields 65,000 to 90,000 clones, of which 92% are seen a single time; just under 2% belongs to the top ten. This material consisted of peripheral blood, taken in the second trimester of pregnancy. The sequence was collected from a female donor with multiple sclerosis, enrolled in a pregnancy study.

The CDR3 DNA follows: TGTGCCAGTAGTATAGAGCAGAGCGCCTATAATTCACCCCTCCACTTT. It yields the protein CASSIEQSAYNSPLHF. This rearrangement joins TRBV19 to TRBJ1-6; D is uncertain. Trimming shortened V by 0 bases and J by 2 bases, and 8 bases separated the two germline ends. CDR1 is LNHDA, CDR2 SQIVND, per germline (reference sequence). The CDR3 has 16 residues.